This T cell receptor beta chain came from a study of T cells in women clearing cervical HPV infection. Across the whole study: Cases were women with histologically confirmed HPV16-related CIN3 or worse, including a couple of invasive cancers.

Concerning this clone itself: Antigen unknown. With the read ending 3 residues before the CDR3 end, the germline J gene is used to fill in that end.

The study, taken as a whole, reports: TRBV6-7 abundance was lower in cases than controls (around 0.1% versus 0.15%). It is unknown whether associations predate infection; no effector/memory or HPV-specific sorting. CIN3+ cases had significantly higher TCR repertoire richness than controls, but evenness did not differ.

The data were produced by immunoSEQ multiplex PCR, yet TCRdb's version contains in-frame clones alone and is incomplete. This sample's table reports over 25,000 clones. Per the germline V gene, CDR1 is SEHNR and CDR2 is FQNEAQ (reference sequence). J gave up 5 bases and V 9 bases, and 8 bases lay outside the gene matches. The CDR3 is 14 amino acids. Sequences were obtained from blood buffy coat. The sequence was obtained from a woman between 18 and 75 years old with a cervical HPV16 infection that either progressed to CIN3+ or cleared (not recorded which). This chain joins TRBV7-9 and TRBJ2-7; the match to TRBD2 covers 12 bases. The part of the CDR3 DNA that was read is TGTGCCAGTGGACTAGCGGGAAAACAGAACGAG. Translating it yields CASGLAGKQNE. The CDR3 reads in full as CASGLAGKQNEQYF.